The present TCR beta chain was sequenced within a study of blood T cell repertoires in COVID-19. As for the study in general: Sites across the United States, Italy and Spain contributed samples from acute and convalescent COVID-19. Nucleic acid was either cDNA or gDNA, and it came from T cells, B-cell-depleted T cells, or PBMCs.

In the source study's methods: The assay estimated nucleated cells by amplifying reference gene primers. Profiling relied on immunoSEQ multiplex PCR, and the TCRdb table lists in-frame clones only, not all of them. The DNA gave D and trimming, while V, J and clone size come from that table. The table lists more than 95,000 clones, roughly 76% of them singletons. Germline trimming cut 4 bases from V and 8 bases from J; bases unmatched to any gene: 19. The germline gives CDR1 LGHNA, CDR2 YNFKEQ. The CDR3 is 19 amino acids. The source is a woman in her seventies with acute or convalescent COVID-19. V gene TRBV4-2 combines with J gene TRBJ2-1; 11 bases are shared with TRBD2. Sequenced material: peripheral blood. The CDR3 coding sequence is TGTGCCAGCAGCCGAGGCGTGTTCGAAACTAGCGGGGGTGGAGATGAGCAGTTCTTC. Amino acids: CASSRGVFETSGGGDEQFF.